The 2 T cell receptor beta chains below come from one sample, sequenced in a study of cytotoxic CD8 clonotypes in ibrutinib-treated CLL. Clones were sequenced by immunoSEQ multiplex PCR, and TCRdb holds only the in-frame ones, with some missing. The profile covers fewer than 100,000 clones, with roughly 86% appearing a single time and about 5.6% taken by the ten largest. Sequences were derived from PBMCs, sampled before ibrutinib treatment. These receptors all stem from a human donor with chronic lymphocytic leukemia.

This chain uses TRBV6-5 with TRBJ2-3, with TRBD2 matching over 10 bases. Germline V gene lookup returns CDR1 MNHEY and CDR2 SVGAGI. This CDR3 has 16 residues. Unmatched junction bases numbered 4, after V lost 3 bases and J lost 1 base. In DNA, the CDR3 is TGTGCCAGCAGTTATTCAAGCGGGAGGGGCACAGATACGCAGTATTTT. Amino acids: CASSYSSGRGTDTQYF.

The J gene is TRBJ1-5, the V gene TRBV2, with D unresolved. This CDR3 region has 15 residues. Per the germline V gene, CDR1 is SNHLY and CDR2 is FYNNEI. V shed 6 bases and J shed 6 bases, with 18 bases lying between them. The CDR3 DNA sequence: TGTGCCAGCAGGCCGGGAGGAGTTGATCGTCAGCCCCAGCATTTT. This codes for CASRPGGVDRQPQHF.